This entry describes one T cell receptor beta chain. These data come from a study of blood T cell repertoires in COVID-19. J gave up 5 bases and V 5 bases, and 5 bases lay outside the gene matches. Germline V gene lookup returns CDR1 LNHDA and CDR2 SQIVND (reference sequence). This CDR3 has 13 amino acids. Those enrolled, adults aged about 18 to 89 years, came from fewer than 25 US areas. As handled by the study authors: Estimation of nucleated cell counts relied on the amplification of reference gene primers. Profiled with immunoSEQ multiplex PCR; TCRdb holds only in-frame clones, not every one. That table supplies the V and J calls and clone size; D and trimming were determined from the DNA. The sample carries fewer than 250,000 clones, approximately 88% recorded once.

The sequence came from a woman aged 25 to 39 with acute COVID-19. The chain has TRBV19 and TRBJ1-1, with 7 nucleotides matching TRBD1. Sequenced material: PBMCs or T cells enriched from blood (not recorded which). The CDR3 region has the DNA TGTGCCAGTAGTCGTAGGGGGCTGACTGAAGCTTTCTTT. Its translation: CASSRRGLTEAFF.